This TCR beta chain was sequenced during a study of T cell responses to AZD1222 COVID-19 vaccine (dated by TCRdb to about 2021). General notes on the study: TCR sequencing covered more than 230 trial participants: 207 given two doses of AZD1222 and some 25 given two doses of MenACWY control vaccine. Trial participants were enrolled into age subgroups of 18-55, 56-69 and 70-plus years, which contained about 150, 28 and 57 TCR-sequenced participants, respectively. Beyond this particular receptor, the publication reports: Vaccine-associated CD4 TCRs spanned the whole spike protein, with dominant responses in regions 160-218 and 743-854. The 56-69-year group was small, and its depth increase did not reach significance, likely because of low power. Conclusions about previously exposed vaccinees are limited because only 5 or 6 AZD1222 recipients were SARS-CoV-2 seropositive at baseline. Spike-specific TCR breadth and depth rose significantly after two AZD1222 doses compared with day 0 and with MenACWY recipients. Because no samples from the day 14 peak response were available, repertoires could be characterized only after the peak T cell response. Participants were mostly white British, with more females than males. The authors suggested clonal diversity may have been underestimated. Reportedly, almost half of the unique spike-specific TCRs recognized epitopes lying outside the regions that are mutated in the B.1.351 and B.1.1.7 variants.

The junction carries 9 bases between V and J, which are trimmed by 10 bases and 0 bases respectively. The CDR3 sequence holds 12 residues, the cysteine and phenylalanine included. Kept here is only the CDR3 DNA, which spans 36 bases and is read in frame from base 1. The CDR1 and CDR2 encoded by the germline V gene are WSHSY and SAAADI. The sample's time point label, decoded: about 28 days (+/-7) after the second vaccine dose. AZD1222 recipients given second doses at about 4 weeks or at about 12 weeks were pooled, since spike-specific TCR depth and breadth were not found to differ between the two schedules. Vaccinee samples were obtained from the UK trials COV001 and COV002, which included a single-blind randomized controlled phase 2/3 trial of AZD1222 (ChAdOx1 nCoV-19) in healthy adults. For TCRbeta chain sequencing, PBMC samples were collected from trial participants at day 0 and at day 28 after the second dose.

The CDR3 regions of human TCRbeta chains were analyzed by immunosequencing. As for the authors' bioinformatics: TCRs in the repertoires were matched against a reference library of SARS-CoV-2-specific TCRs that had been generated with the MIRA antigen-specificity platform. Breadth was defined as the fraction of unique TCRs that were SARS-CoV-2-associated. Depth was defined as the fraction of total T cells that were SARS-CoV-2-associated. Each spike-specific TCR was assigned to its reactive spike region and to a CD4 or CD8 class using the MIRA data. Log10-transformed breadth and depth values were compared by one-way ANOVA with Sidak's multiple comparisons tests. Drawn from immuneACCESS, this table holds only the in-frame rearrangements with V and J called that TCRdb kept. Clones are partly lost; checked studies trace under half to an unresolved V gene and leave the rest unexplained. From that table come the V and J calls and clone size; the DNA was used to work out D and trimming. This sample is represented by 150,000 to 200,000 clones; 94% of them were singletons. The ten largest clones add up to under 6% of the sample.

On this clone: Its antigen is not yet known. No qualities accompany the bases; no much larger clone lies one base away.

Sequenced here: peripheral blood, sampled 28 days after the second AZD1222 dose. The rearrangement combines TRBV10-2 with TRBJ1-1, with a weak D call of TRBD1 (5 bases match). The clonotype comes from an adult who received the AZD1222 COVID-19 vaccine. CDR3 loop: CATGTLNTEAFF. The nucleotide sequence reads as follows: TGCGCCACCGGGACGCTGAACACTGAAGCTTTCTTT.